The 27 T cell receptor beta chains below all came from one sample that was sequenced in a study of shared clonotypes between healthy human individuals (dated by TCRdb to the early 2020s). The library was made by the immunoSEQ multiplex PCR assay. TCRdb carries this immuneACCESS record with in-frame sequences only. Its versions omit some clonotypes, under half of them owing to an unresolved V gene in the studies checked, with the rest unexplained. The table for this sample lists fewer than 1.8 million clones; approximately 98.5% of them were counted only once. The ten largest clones capture about 0.4% of the sample. Input material: naive CD4+ T cells sorted from blood. The sample's cell subset or site, from its label and the paper: CD45RA+ positively selected. The receptor set was obtained from a young man in good health.

The rearrangement links TRBV29-1 to TRBJ2-5; D might be TRBD1 (5 bases). V was clipped by 4 bases and J by 7 bases, with 13 bases between them. The germline V gene encodes CDR1 SQVTM and CDR2 ANQGSEA. The length of the CDR3 is 12 residues. CDR3 in amino acids: CSVVPGPGTQYF. The CDR3 bases are TGCAGCGTTGTTCCAGGGCCGGGGACCCAGTACTTC.

A remark on this clone: Other nucleotide sequences in the sample specify the same CDR3. The chain employs TRBV5-1 and TRBJ2-5; TRBD2 aligns across 8 bases. Germline CDR1 is SGHRS and CDR2 is YFSETQ. J lost 2 bases, V lost 4 bases, and 4 bases had no gene match. This CDR3 has 14 amino acids. The CDR3 loop is CASSATSGQETQYF. The CDR3 DNA is TGCGCCAGCAGCGCCACTAGCGGACAAGAGACCCAGTACTTC. The full variable domain, with the rest looked up from reference TRBV5-1 and TRBJ2-5, is KAGVTQTPRYLIKTRGQQVTLSCSPISGHRSVSWYQQTPGQGLQFLFEYFSETQRNKGNFPGRFSGRQFSNSRSEMNVSTLELGDSALYLCASSATSGQETQYFGPGTRLLVL.

The chain has TRBV7-9 and TRBJ1-1; D gene unclear. V was pared by 5 bases and J by 0 bases, with 13 bases between. The CDR3 spans 15 residues. Per the germline V gene, CDR1 is SEHNR and CDR2 is FQNEAQ (reference sequence). The CDR3 loop is CASSVLGGLNTEAFF. CDR3 coding DNA: TGTGCCAGCAGCGTCCTGGGTGGCCTGAACACTGAAGCTTTCTTT.

The chain joins TRBV7-6 to TRBJ2-7, with 7 positions matching TRBD2. V was clipped by 8 bases and J by 3 bases; unmatched bases: 7. CDR3 length: 13 amino acids. Germline CDR1 reads SGHVS; CDR2 reads FNYEAQ. Here the CDR3 reads CASGLAEGYEQYF. The DNA for the CDR3 is TGTGCCAGCGGGCTAGCGGAGGGCTACGAGCAGTACTTC.

This chain joins TRBV19 and TRBJ2-7, with a weak D call TRBD1 (6 bases). The length of the CDR3 is 15 residues. Per the germline V gene, CDR1 is LNHDA and CDR2 is SQIVND (reference sequence). Trimming left V 6 bases short and J 4 bases short, with 19 bases between. For the CDR3, the DNA is TGTGCCAGTAGACGTACAACCGGGACATCTTACGAGCAGTACTTC. This encodes CASRRTTGTSYEQYF.

The rearrangement uses TRBV7-9 and TRBJ2-7; 7 bases line up with TRBD1. There are 17 residues in the CDR3. The germline V gene has CDR1 SEHNR and CDR2 FQNEAQ (reference sequence). Germline trimming cut 3 bases from V and 5 bases from J; bases unmatched to any gene: 16. CDR3 protein: CASSFLGQDGFVDEQYF. The CDR3 DNA is TGTGCCAGCAGCTTCCTCGGACAGGACGGGTTTGTGGACGAGCAGTACTTC. The full variable domain, its missing parts supplied by reference TRBV7-9 and TRBJ2-7, is DTGVSQNPRHKITKRGQNVTFRCDPISEHNRLYWYRQTLGQGPEFLTYFQNEAQLEKSRLLSDRFSAERPKGSFSTLEIQRTEQGDSAMYLCASSFLGQDGFVDEQYFGPGTRLTVT.

The chain is built from TRBV7-8 and TRBJ1-2; 7 bases map to TRBD1. The V gene's germline CDR1 is SGHVS and CDR2 FQNEAQ. CDR3 length: 18 amino acids. The V and J ends lost 1 base and 8 bases, in that order; junction bases with no gene match: 19. Here the CDR3 reads CASSLVFPLRQGGYGYTF. Written as DNA, the CDR3 is TGTGCCAGCAGCTTAGTATTCCCCCTCCGCCAGGGGGGTTACGGCTACACCTTC. The variable domain in full, completed from reference TRBV7-8 and TRBJ1-2, reads GAGVSQSPRYKVAKRGQDVALRCDPISGHVSLFWYQQALGQGPEFLTYFQNEAQLDKSGLPSDRFFAERPEGSVSTLKIQRTQQEDSAVYLCASSLVFPLRQGGYGYTFGSGTRLTVV.

The chain recombines TRBV11-2 with TRBJ2-5, with D maybe TRBD2 (5 bases). This CDR3 contains 14 residues. In germline, CDR1 is SGHAT, CDR2 FQNNGV. Trimming stripped 4 bases from V and 6 bases from J, with 15 bases between. CDR3 region: CASSWGSGSKTQYF. The DNA of the CDR3 is TGTGCCAGCAGCTGGGGTTCGGGGTCAAAGACCCAGTACTTC.

The chain links TRBV6-1 to TRBJ2-7, with 8 bases fitting TRBD2. The CDR3 contains 15 residues. Germline CDR1 is MNHNS and CDR2 is SASEGT. V trimming: 4 bases; J trimming: 3 bases; junction bases outside the gene matches: 8. In DNA, the CDR3 is TGTGCCAGCAGTGTAACAGCGGGAGTGATCTACGAGCAGTACTTC. Translated: CASSVTAGVIYEQYF.

V and J are TRBV7-9 and TRBJ2-5; D ambiguous. The length of the CDR3 is 15 residues. V was trimmed by 5 bases and J by 1 base, leaving 14 bases between them. In germline, CDR1 is SEHNR, CDR2 FQNEAQ (reference sequence). The CDR3 protein is CASSPLVVGQETQYF. The CDR3 DNA follows: TGTGCCAGCAGCCCCCTTGTGGTCGGCCAAGAGACCCAGTACTTC.

V usage is TRBV20-1 and J usage is TRBJ2-5; the match to TRBD2 covers 9 bases. Germline lookup yields CDR1 DFQATT and CDR2 SNEGSKA (reference sequence). The CDR3 loop spans 11 amino acids. The junction had 2 bases not matched to a gene; V was cut back by 7 bases and J by 5 bases. CDR3 protein: CSETSGETQYF. CDR3 DNA: TGCAGTGAAACTAGCGGGGAGACCCAGTACTTC.

CDR3 in amino acids: CASSESRLAFYNEQFF. Here the CDR3 DNA reads TGCGCCAGCAGTGAGTCGAGACTAGCGTTCTACAATGAGCAGTTCTTC. The chain uses TRBV10-1 and TRBJ2-1, with 8 bases lining up with TRBD2. The CDR3 totals 16 residues. V lost 0 bases, J lost 3 bases, and 4 bases stayed unmatched. CDR1 WNHNN and CDR2 SYGVQD come from the germline V gene (reference sequence).

The chain combines TRBV30 with TRBJ2-7; D gene uncertain. Trimming shortened V by 8 bases and J by 1 base, and 18 bases separated the two germline ends. Per germline, CDR1 GTSNPN and CDR2 SVGIG (reference sequence). This CDR3 has 14 residues. The CDR3 sequence is CALSRNIGSYEQYF. Here the CDR3 DNA reads TGTGCCCTCTCCAGGAACATCGGGTCCTACGAGCAGTACTTC.

This chain uses TRBV28 with TRBJ2-7; 8 positions match TRBD1. Trimming at V came to 3 bases and at J to 2 bases, leaving 3 bases not matched to a gene. Germline V gene data show CDR1 as MDHEN and CDR2 as SYDVKM. CDR3 length: 14 amino acids. In nucleotides, the CDR3 is TGTGCCAGCAGTTTGACAGGGGATCCCTACGAGCAGTACTTC. Translating it yields CASSLTGDPYEQYF.

The chain has TRBV21-1 and TRBJ2-7; the table's D call TRBD2 went unverified against the DNA. TRBV21-1 is a pseudogene segment. CDR3 length: 17 residues. CDR3 coding DNA: TGTGCCAGCAGCAAGTCTGGTGGCGGGAGGACCTCCTACGAGCAGTACTTC. It codes for CASSKSGGGRTSYEQYF.

This chain connects TRBV2 to TRBJ2-7, with D unresolved. V dropped 7 bases and J dropped 5 bases, with 15 bases sitting between them. Germline assignment: CDR1 SNHLY and CDR2 FYNNEI. The CDR3 covers 13 residues. The CDR3 nucleotides are TGTGCCAGCATTAGGGATGTAATCCACGAGCAGTACTTC. This codes for CASIRDVIHEQYF.

Comments on this clone: In the same sample, other DNA sequences code for this CDR3. This chain uses TRBV5-1 with TRBJ2-5; D gene ambiguous. The CDR3 length is 12 residues. The V end was cut by 0 bases, the J end by 2 bases, with 2 bases between. CDR1 is SGHRS, CDR2 YFSETQ, per germline. The CDR3 region has the DNA TGCGCCAGCAGCTTGGTTCAAGAGACCCAGTACTTC. Translating gives CASSLVQETQYF.

For this clone: The sample carries other DNA sequences with the same CDR3. V and J are TRBV5-5 and TRBJ2-1; no reliable D call. Germline CDR1 is SGHKS and CDR2 is YYEKEE (reference sequence). V was trimmed by 2 bases and J by 0 bases, leaving 6 bases between them. This CDR3 spans 14 amino acids. CDR3 sequence (DNA): TGTGCCAGCAGCTTCGGGCCCTCCTACAATGAGCAGTTCTTC. It encodes CASSFGPSYNEQFF.

This clone was picked up one time. The chain employs TRBV30 and TRBJ2-1; 7 positions agree with TRBD2. Per the germline V gene, CDR1 is GTSNPN and CDR2 is SVGIG (reference sequence). This CDR3 region has 14 residues. Trimming took 4 bases from V and 6 from J; bases not matched to a gene: 9. CDR3 coding DNA: TGTGCCTGGATCCGTGGCGGGAGTTTCAATGAGCAGTTCTTC. Translated: CAWIRGGSFNEQFF.

This clone was seen a single time. The V call is TRBV5-4, the J call TRBJ2-1; D possibly corresponds to TRBD2 (5 bases). V gave up 3 bases and J gave up 5 bases, with 9 bases separating them. The CDR3 sequence is 13 residues long. Germline V lookup: CDR1 SGHNT, CDR2 YYREEE (reference sequence). The CDR3 nucleotides read TGTGCCAGCAGCTCTCTGCGGGACAATGAGCAGTTCTTC. Translated, it gives CASSSLRDNEQFF.

This rearrangement joins TRBV10-1 to TRBJ2-7; D perhaps matches TRBD2 (5 bases). Trimming took 6 bases from V and 3 from J, leaving 15 bases between them. CDR1 and CDR2 (germline): WNHNN, SYGVQD (reference sequence). This CDR3 region has 14 residues. The CDR3 coding sequence is TGCGCCAGCAGCCGAGAGGGCAGATACTACGAGCAGTACTTC. Protein sequence: CASSREGRYYEQYF.

The chain carries TRBV30 and TRBJ1-2; no clear D gene. Germline V gives CDR1 GTSNPN, CDR2 SVGIG (reference sequence). V was cut by 5 bases and J by 4 bases, with 14 bases left in between. This CDR3 has 13 amino acids. The DNA for the CDR3 is TGTGCCTGGTCGGAACCCCTCACCTATGGCTACACCTTC. Translation: CAWSEPLTYGYTF.

The CDR3 DNA sequence: TGTGCCAGCAGCTTAGTGACTAGCGGGTTAGGCTCCTACAATGAGCAGTTCTTC. Translated, it gives CASSLVTSGLGSYNEQFF. This chain uses TRBV7-9 with TRBJ2-1; 10 bases align to TRBD2. The CDR3 contains 18 residues. Unmatched junction bases numbered 6, after V lost 1 base and J lost 0 bases. Per the germline V gene, CDR1 is SEHNR and CDR2 is FQNEAQ (reference sequence).

This clone was seen only once. This chain links TRBV28 with TRBJ1-2; D may be TRBD1 (6 bases). This CDR3 has 14 residues. V gave up 4 bases and J gave up 2 bases, with 11 bases separating them. Per germline, CDR1 MDHEN and CDR2 SYDVKM. The CDR3 region is CASSSTGHNYGYTF. In nucleotides, the CDR3 is TGTGCCAGCAGTTCTACAGGGCACAACTATGGCTACACCTTC.

CDR3 sequence: CASSYQGAKETQYF. DNA of the CDR3: TGCGCCAGCAGCTATCAGGGGGCCAAAGAGACCCAGTACTTC. The chain employs TRBV5-1 and TRBJ2-5, with TRBD1 matching over 8 bases. The CDR3 extends over 14 amino acids. Germline CDR1 and CDR2: SGHRS and YFSETQ. V dropped 3 bases and J dropped 3; count of bases not matched to a gene: 4.

The J gene is TRBJ2-5, the V gene TRBV29-1; tentatively, D is TRBD2 (6 bases). This CDR3 comprises 14 residues. Per germline, CDR1 SQVTM and CDR2 ANQGSEA. The V gene lost 4 bases and the J gene lost 5 bases, with 17 bases spanning the gap. The CDR3 sequence: CSVVAYQRGETQYF. CDR3 nucleotides: TGCAGCGTTGTTGCCTATCAACGGGGGGAGACCCAGTACTTC.

The genes are TRBV10-1 and TRBJ2-7; TRBD2 matches 10 bases. The CDR3 loop spans 15 amino acids. Germline loops: CDR1 WNHNN, CDR2 SYGVQD (reference sequence). The junction had 5 bases not matched to a gene; V was cut back by 4 bases and J by 2 bases. The CDR3 loop reads CASSGEAGGAYEQYF. As DNA, the CDR3 is TGCGCCAGCAGTGGGGAAGCGGGAGGGGCCTACGAGCAGTACTTC.